The rows below give T cell receptor beta chains drawn from one sample of a study of blood T cell repertoires in COVID-19. Sequenced by immunoSEQ multiplex PCR; TCRdb stores in-frame clones only, minus some. The table includes about 270,000 clones, about 90% detected once. The specimen sequenced was peripheral blood. Source of these receptors: a woman in her 30s with COVID-19, enrolled during active disease. CDR3s include the opening cysteine and the closing phenylalanine or tryptophan. Fields, in order: clone size, V gene, D gene, J gene, CDR3 DNA, CDR3 protein. A D gene is named only where the DNA matches it firmly. Where a row states a size, it is once, few, many or the class of an expanded clone; other rows omit it.

size: -; V: TRBV9; D: -; J: TRBJ2-2; DNA: TGTGCCAGCAGCGTAGACAGGGATGCCGGGGAGCTGTTTTTT; CDR3: CASSVDRDAGELFF
size: -; V: TRBV5-5; D: TRBD2; J: TRBJ2-1; DNA: TGTGCCAGCAGCTTCTCCGCGTCTAGCGGGGGGCCTGAGCAGTTCTTC; CDR3: CASSFSASSGGPEQFF
size: -; V: TRBV9; D: TRBD1; J: TRBJ2-6; DNA: TGTGCCAGCAGCGTTCTGGACAGGGAGGCTGGGGCCAACGTCCTGACTTTC; CDR3: CASSVLDREAGANVLTF
size: -; V: TRBV27; D: -; J: TRBJ2-3; DNA: TGTGCCAGCAGTCTTACCGGGACACGGTCCTCTAGCACAGATACGCAGTATTTT; CDR3: CASSLTGTRSSSTDTQYF
size: -; V: TRBV7-8; D: -; J: TRBJ2-7; DNA: TGTGCCAGCACCGATCGGGTATCCTACGAGCAGTACTTC; CDR3: CASTDRVSYEQYF
size: -; V: TRBV3-1/TRBV3-2; D: TRBD1; J: TRBJ2-3; DNA: TGTGCCAGCAGCCAAGGCCGGGACAGGGGGGGACATACGCAGTATTTT; CDR3: CASSQGRDRGGHTQYF
size: -; V: TRBV29-1; D: -; J: TRBJ2-7; DNA: TGCAGCGCCGGGTCGCAAGCCTACGAGCAGTACTTC; CDR3: CSAGSQAYEQYF
size: -; V: TRBV28; D: -; J: TRBJ2-2; DNA: TGTGCCAGCAGTCCCCAGACTCCTACGAACACCGGGGAGCTGTTTTTT; CDR3: CASSPQTPTNTGELFF
size: -; V: TRBV29-1; D: -; J: TRBJ1-2; DNA: TGCAGCGTTGAAGATCGGTCTGACTATGGCTACACCTTC; CDR3: CSVEDRSDYGYTF
size: -; V: TRBV5-1; D: -; J: TRBJ2-7; DNA: TGCGCCAGCAGCTTTCTCCCACAGGGTGGTAGTGGGTTTGAGCAGTACTTC; CDR3: CASSFLPQGGSGFEQYF
size: -; V: TRBV15; D: -; J: TRBJ2-5; DNA: TGTGCCACCAGCAGAGGCAGGGGACGGGAGACCCAGTACTTC; CDR3: CATSRGRGRETQYF
size: -; V: TRBV19; D: -; J: TRBJ2-7; DNA: TGTGCCAGCGGGGTGGACGAGCAGTACTTC; CDR3: CASGVDEQYF
size: -; V: TRBV27; D: TRBD1; J: TRBJ2-7; DNA: TGTGCCAGCAGTTTGTGGTCCGGGACAGGGGCCCACGAGCAGTACTTC; CDR3: CASSLWSGTGAHEQYF
size: -; V: TRBV11-2; D: TRBD1; J: TRBJ2-2; DNA: TGTGCCAGCAGCTTGTCATATAGGGGACAGAGAAGCTCCACCGGGGAGCTGTTTTTT; CDR3: CASSLSYRGQRSSTGELFF
size: -; V: TRBV5-6; D: -; J: TRBJ1-3; DNA: TGTGCCAGCAGCTTGGGGGGGCGACATGGAAACACCATATATTTT; CDR3: CASSLGGRHGNTIYF
size: -; V: TRBV9; D: -; J: TRBJ2-1; DNA: TGTGCCAGCAGCGTGGTAGCAGGGATAGGCAATGAGCAGTTCTTC; CDR3: CASSVVAGIGNEQFF
size: -; V: TRBV5-4; D: TRBD1; J: TRBJ2-1; DNA: TGTGCCAGCAGCCCGACAGGGGGCGCGTACAATGAGCAGTTCTTC; CDR3: CASSPTGGAYNEQFF
size: -; V: TRBV21-1; D: -; J: TRBJ2-6; DNA: TGTGCCAGCAGCAAAGTACACGGGACTAGGACTGGGGCCAACGTCCTGACTTTC; CDR3: CASSKVHGTRTGANVLTF
size: -; V: TRBV7-9; D: -; J: TRBJ1-6; DNA: TGTGCCAGCCAGTCAATAATCTCCTATAATTCACCCCTCCACTTT; CDR3: CASQSIISYNSPLHF
size: -; V: TRBV27; D: -; J: TRBJ2-7; DNA: TGTGCCAGCAGTTTATTCGGGGGCTACGAGCAGTACTTC; CDR3: CASSLFGGYEQYF
size: -; V: TRBV6-1; D: -; J: TRBJ2-7; DNA: TGTGCCAGCAGTGAAGAGGACGGAGGCTCCTACGAGCAGTACTTC; CDR3: CASSEEDGGSYEQYF
size: few; V: TRBV2; D: TRBD1; J: TRBJ1-5; DNA: TGTGCCAGCAGTGAATGGGAGCAGGGGGCTTTTCAGCCCCAGCATTTT; CDR3: CASSEWEQGAFQPQHF
size: -; V: TRBV4-2; D: TRBD2; J: TRBJ2-7; DNA: TGTGCCAGCAGCCAAGAAGTAGCGGGGACGTACGAGCAGTACTTC; CDR3: CASSQEVAGTYEQYF
size: once; V: TRBV10-3; D: TRBD1; J: TRBJ2-7; DNA: TGTGCCATCAGGGGGACAGGGGTGGACGAGCAGTACTTC; CDR3: CAIRGTGVDEQYF
size: -; V: TRBV10-1; D: -; J: TRBJ1-1; DNA: TGCGCCAGCACCGAACTCCCAGGTAACACTGAAGCTTTCTTT; CDR3: CASTELPGNTEAFF
size: -; V: TRBV4-1; D: -; J: TRBJ2-1; DNA: TGCGCCAGCAGCCAAGATGGGGGCGGGGGAATTTTGAATGAGCAGTTCTTC; CDR3: CASSQDGGGGILNEQFF
size: -; V: TRBV2; D: TRBD2; J: TRBJ2-3; DNA: TGTGCCAGCAGTGCGTCTGGGGGGGACACAGATACGCAGTATTTT; CDR3: CASSASGGDTDTQYF
size: -; V: TRBV19; D: TRBD2; J: TRBJ2-5; DNA: TGTGCCAGTAGTATAGGTCCACTAGCGGGGGGGCGTCAGACCCAGTACTTC; CDR3: CASSIGPLAGGRQTQYF
size: -; V: TRBV11-3; D: -; J: TRBJ2-3; DNA: TGTGCCAGCAGCTTTGGAGGAGAGGGCACAGATACGCAGTATTTT; CDR3: CASSFGGEGTDTQYF
size: -; V: TRBV12-3/TRBV12-4; D: -; J: TRBJ1-2; DNA: TGTGCCAGCAGTCTGGGCCTATCGGGAGGCTACACCTTC; CDR3: CASSLGLSGGYTF
size: once; V: TRBV28; D: -; J: TRBJ2-5; DNA: TGTGCCAGCAGTTTAGGACCCCGGGGGTGGGAGACCCAGTACTTC; CDR3: CASSLGPRGWETQYF
size: -; V: TRBV5-1; D: -; J: TRBJ2-5; DNA: TGCGCCAGCAGCTTGGCGGGGGAAAGAGAGACCCAGTACTTC; CDR3: CASSLAGERETQYF
size: -; V: TRBV3-1/TRBV3-2; D: -; J: TRBJ1-1; DNA: TGTGCCAGCAGCCAAGGCTACAGAGATGAAGCTTTCTTT; CDR3: CASSQGYRDEAFF
size: -; V: TRBV29-1; D: TRBD2; J: TRBJ2-1; DNA: TGCAGCGTGGCGGGGGAGGGGAGCTCCTACAATGAGCAGTTCTTC; CDR3: CSVAGEGSSYNEQFF
size: -; V: TRBV6-4; D: TRBD1; J: TRBJ1-1; DNA: TGTGCCAGCAGTGACTTCCGGTGGGGTCAGGGGTCAGGGGTAGACAGGGCCGATTACACTGAAGCTTTCTTT; CDR3: CASSDFRWGQGSGVDRADYTEAFF
size: -; V: TRBV19; D: TRBD1; J: TRBJ2-7; DNA: TGTGCCAGTAGTCTAGCACAGGGGTACGAGCAGTACTTC; CDR3: CASSLAQGYEQYF
size: -; V: TRBV7-6; D: -; J: TRBJ1-2; DNA: TGTGCCAGCAGCTTGAACGGAGCTAACTATGGCTACACCTTC; CDR3: CASSLNGANYGYTF
size: -; V: TRBV2; D: TRBD1; J: TRBJ2-7; DNA: TGTGCCAGCAGTGAATATGGAGGCCAGGGGGCGGCCGAGCAGTACTTC; CDR3: CASSEYGGQGAAEQYF
size: -; V: TRBV3-1/TRBV3-2; D: -; J: TRBJ2-2; DNA: TGTGCCAGCAGCCGTACATCCGGGGAGCTGTTTTTT; CDR3: CASSRTSGELFF
size: -; V: TRBV5-1; D: -; J: TRBJ1-1; DNA: TGCGCCAGCAGCCCTGACGGAGGGAACACTGAAGCTTTCTTT; CDR3: CASSPDGGNTEAFF
size: -; V: TRBV12-3/TRBV12-4; D: -; J: TRBJ1-2; DNA: TGTGCCAGCAGTTTTACCGGGCTAGCCTACACCTTC; CDR3: CASSFTGLAYTF